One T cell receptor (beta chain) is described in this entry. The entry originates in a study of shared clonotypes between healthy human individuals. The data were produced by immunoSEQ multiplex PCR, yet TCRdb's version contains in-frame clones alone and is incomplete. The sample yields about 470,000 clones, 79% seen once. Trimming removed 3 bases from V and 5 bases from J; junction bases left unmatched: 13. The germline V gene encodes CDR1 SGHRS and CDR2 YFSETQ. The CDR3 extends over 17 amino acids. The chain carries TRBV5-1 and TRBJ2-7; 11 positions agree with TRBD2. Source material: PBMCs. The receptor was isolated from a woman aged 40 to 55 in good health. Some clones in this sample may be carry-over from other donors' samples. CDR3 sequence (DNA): TGCGCCAGCAGCTCGGACCCTACTAGCGGGAGAGACCACGAGCAGTACTTC. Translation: CASSSDPTSGRDHEQYF.